This TCR beta chain was observed in a study of cytomegalovirus exposure and HLA in healthy donors. Study overall: A subsequent analysis stated that the 100 to 150 validation repertoires were run on the same platform as the 550 to 750 first-cohort repertoires. Findings and limits, study-wide: The listing of roughly 160 TCR beta chains classed them as cytomegalovirus-associated. Researchers reported that a few CMV-associated chains were confirmed in vitro as CMV antigen-specific.

The donors were members of the validation cohort comprising some 130 subjects, separate from the roughly 670-subject first cohort. In its sample, this clone was seen once. Its target is unknown. Only in-frame clones appear in the TCRdb table, and some are missing; sequencing was by immunoSEQ multiplex PCR. The repertoire holds about 340,000 clones, with 80% to 90% as singletons. Per germline, CDR1 LGHNT and CDR2 FRNRAP. The CDR3 totals 12 residues. V lost 5 bases to trimming and J lost 4 bases; unmatched junction nucleotides: 0. The rearrangement joins TRBV12-5 to TRBJ1-1, with 8 bases matching TRBD1. What was sequenced was PBMCs. This sequence originates from a woman younger than 30 in good health and CMV-seronegative. This CDR3 is CASGTGGTEAFF. DNA of the CDR3: TGTGCTAGTGGTACAGGGGGCACTGAAGCTTTCTTT.